These 5 T cell receptor beta chains were sequenced from one sample in a study of T-cell memory formation after mild COVID-19. From the 5' RACE reads, TCRdb called clonotypes with MiXCR, one entry per CDR3 protein. The sample consists of 190,000 or so distinct CDR3 sequences, 8% to 11% of them appearing once. What was sequenced was PBMCs or a T cell subset sorted from them (not recorded which). The receptor set was obtained from a man aged 18 to 30 who had mild COVID-19 (a few samples of this study predate the infection). Cell type and time point are not known.

Note on this clonotype: At one boundary the junction diverges from the germline segment, which might be a read error. This rearrangement joins TRBV2 to TRBJ1-5; D may be TRBD1 (5 bases). CDR1 is SNHLY and CDR2 is FYNNEI in the germline V gene. The CDR3 has 14 residues. CDR3 protein: CASSDRVGKQPQHF. The DNA for the CDR3 is TGTGCCAGCAGTGACAGGGTGGGCAAACAGCCCCAGCATTTT.

J is TRBJ2-3 and V is TRBV19; D is uncertain. Germline CDR1 is LNHDA and CDR2 is SQIVND (reference sequence). V was pared by 3 bases and J by 4 bases, with 8 bases between. The CDR3 totals 13 residues. CDR3 sequence reads: CASSIGFADTQYF. DNA of the CDR3: TGTGCCAGTAGTATTGGTTTTGCAGATACGCAGTATTTT.

The chain recombines TRBV5-1 with TRBJ2-5, with 11 bases matching TRBD2. Germline CDR1 is SGHRS and CDR2 is YFSETQ. V trimming: 6 bases; J trimming: 0 bases; junction bases outside the gene matches: 7. The CDR3 runs 16 residues. The CDR3 DNA follows: TGCGCCAGCATGACTAGCGGGGTGTGGTACCAAGAGACCCAGTACTTC. Translating it yields CASMTSGVWYQETQYF.

This clonotype was recorded a few times. The chain is built from TRBV5-1 and TRBJ2-5; tentatively, D is TRBD2 (5 bases). Germline CDR1 SGHRS, CDR2 YFSETQ. This CDR3 contains 14 residues. Trimming took off 0 bases at V and 5 bases at J, with 11 bases between the two ends. CDR3 in amino acids: CASSLGRGSETQYF. The CDR3 coding sequence is TGCGCCAGCAGCTTGGGGCGAGGGTCGGAGACCCAGTACTTC. Looking up the rest from reference TRBV5-1 and TRBJ2-5 gives the full variable domain: KAGVTQTPRYLIKTRGQQVTLSCSPISGHRSVSWYQQTPGQGLQFLFEYFSETQRNKGNFPGRFSGRQFSNSRSEMNVSTLELGDSALYLCASSLGRGSETQYFGPGTRLLVL.

This clonotype was seen at least ten times. V usage is TRBV5-1 and J usage is TRBJ2-2; 7 nucleotides line up with TRBD2. Germline V gives CDR1 SGHRS, CDR2 YFSETQ. Trimming at V came to 5 bases and at J to 4 bases, leaving 8 bases not matched to a gene. The CDR3 sequence is 15 residues long. The DNA of the CDR3 is TGCGCCAGCAGTCGGAGCGGGGAAGGCACCGGGGAGCTGTTTTTT. Translated, it gives CASSRSGEGTGELFF.